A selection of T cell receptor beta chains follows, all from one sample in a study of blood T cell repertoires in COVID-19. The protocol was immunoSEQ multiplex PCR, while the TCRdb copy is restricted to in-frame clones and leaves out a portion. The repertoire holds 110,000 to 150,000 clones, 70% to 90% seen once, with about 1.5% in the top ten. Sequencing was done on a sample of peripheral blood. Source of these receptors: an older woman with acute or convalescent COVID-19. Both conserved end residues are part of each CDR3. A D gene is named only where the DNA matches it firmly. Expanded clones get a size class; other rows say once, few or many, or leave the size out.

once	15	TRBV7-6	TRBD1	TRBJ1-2	TGTGCCAGCAGCCCCGGGACAGGGGTTTTGAATGGCTACACCTTC	CASSPGTGVLNGYTF
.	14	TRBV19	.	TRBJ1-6	TGTGCCAGTATGGCGGGGATCGCTTATTCACCCCTCCACTTT	CASMAGIAYSPLHF
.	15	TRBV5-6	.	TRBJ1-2	TGTGCCAGCAGCGCCGTCCTAGGGGGGGGCTATGGCTACACCTTC	CASSAVLGGGYGYTF
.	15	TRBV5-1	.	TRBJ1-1	TGCGCCAGCAGCTTGGTGGCAGGGGTGAACACTGAAGCTTTCTTT	CASSLVAGVNTEAFF
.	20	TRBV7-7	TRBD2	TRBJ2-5	TGTGCTAGCAGCTTAGTCCCGAGGACTAGCGGGGGTTACAGGCAAGAGACCCAGTACTTC	CASSLVPRTSGGYRQETQYF
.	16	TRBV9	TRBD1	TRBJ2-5	TGTGCCAGCAGCGTAGACGGACAGGGGGGTCAGGAGACCCAGTACTTC	CASSVDGQGGQETQYF
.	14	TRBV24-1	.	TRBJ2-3	TGTGCCACGCTCGGGGGGCGCGGGACAGATACGCAGTATTTT	CATLGGRGTDTQYF
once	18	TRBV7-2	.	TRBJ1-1	TGTGCCAGCAGCTTAACACTATGGACAAGCAGGAGGGACCCTGAAGCTTTCTTT	CASSLTLWTSRRDPEAFF
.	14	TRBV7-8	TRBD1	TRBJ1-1	TGTGCCAGCAGGACAGGGGGATCGGGCACTGAAGCTTTCTTT	CASRTGGSGTEAFF
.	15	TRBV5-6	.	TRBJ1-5	TGTGCCAGCAGCCACCTCCGGGGGATCTCTCAGCCCCAGCATTTT	CASSHLRGISQPQHF
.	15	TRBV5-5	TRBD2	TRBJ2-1	TGTGCCAGCAGCTCCCCCCAGCGGGGGAGGTATGAGCAGTTCTTC	CASSSPQRGRYEQFF
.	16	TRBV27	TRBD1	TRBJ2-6	TGTGCCACCCGACGGCAGGGGGCCTTTGGGGCCAACGTCCTGACTTTC	CATRRQGAFGANVLTF
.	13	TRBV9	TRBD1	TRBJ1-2	TGTGCCAGCAGCCCCGACAGGGGGCGAGGCTACACCTTC	CASSPDRGRGYTF
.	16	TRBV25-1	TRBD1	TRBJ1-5	TGTGCCAGCAGTGGGGGGACAGGGGCTGGCAATCAGCCCCAGCATTTT	CASSGGTGAGNQPQHF
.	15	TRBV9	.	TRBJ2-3	TGTGCCAGCAGCGTAGATGGGACTAGCACAGATACGCAGTATTTT	CASSVDGTSTDTQYF
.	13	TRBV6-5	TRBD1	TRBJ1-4	TGTGCCAGCAGAGACAGGGTCGGTGAAAAACTGTTTTTT	CASRDRVGEKLFF
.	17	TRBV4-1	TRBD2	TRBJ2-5	TGCGCCAGCAGCCAATTATGGTTAGCGGGGGGCCGAGAGACCCAGTACTTC	CASSQLWLAGGRETQYF
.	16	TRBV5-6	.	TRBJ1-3	TGTGCCAGCAGCTTGAAAACGGGGACTTGGGGAAACACCATATATTTT	CASSLKTGTWGNTIYF
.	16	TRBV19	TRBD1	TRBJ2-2	TGTGCCAGTAGCCCCCGCGGGACAGGCAACACCGGGGAGCTGTTTTTT	CASSPRGTGNTGELFF
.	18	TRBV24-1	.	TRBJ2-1	TGTGCCACCAGTGATTTGGGTAAAGGCGGGGATTCCTACAATGAGCAGTTCTTC	CATSDLGKGGDSYNEQFF
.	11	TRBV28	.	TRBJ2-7	TGTGCCAGCAGTTTTACCACGGTGGAGTACTTC	CASSFTTVEYF
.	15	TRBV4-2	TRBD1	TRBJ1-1	TGTGCCAGCAGCCATTACGACAGGGAGAACACTGAAGCTTTCTTT	CASSHYDRENTEAFF
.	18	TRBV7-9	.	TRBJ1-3	TGTGCCAGCAGCCAACCCTTCCCTCCCCCGCGGGGGGGAAACACCATATATTTT	CASSQPFPPPRGGNTIYF
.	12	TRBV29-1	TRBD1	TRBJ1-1	TGCAGCGTTGAAGGGACAGGACATGAAGCTTTCTTT	CSVEGTGHEAFF
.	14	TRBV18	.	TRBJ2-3	TGTGCCTGTTCCCCCGAGCGGAGCACAGATACGCAGTATTTT	CACSPERSTDTQYF
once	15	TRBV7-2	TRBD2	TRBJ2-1	TGTGCCAGCAGCTTTTCTAGCGGGGGGTACAATGAGCAGTTCTTC	CASSFSSGGYNEQFF
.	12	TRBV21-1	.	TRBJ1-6	TGTGCCAGCAGACAGGGCCCTAATCCCCTCCACTTT	CASRQGPNPLHF
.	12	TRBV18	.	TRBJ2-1	TGTGCCAGCTCACCAGGGAGGCGTGAGCAGTTCTTC	CASSPGRREQFF
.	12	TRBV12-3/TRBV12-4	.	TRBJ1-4	TGTGCCAGCAGACAGGGCCCTGAAAAACTGTTTTTT	CASRQGPEKLFF
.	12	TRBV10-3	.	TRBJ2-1	TGTGCCATCAGTGAGTTCCAGGGGGAGCAGTTCTTC	CAISEFQGEQFF